Below, 14 T cell receptor beta chains from the same sample are listed, as sequenced in a study of T-cell memory formation after mild COVID-19. TCRdb reprocessed the 5' RACE reads via MiXCR and lists one record per CDR3 protein. Here the sample spans over 300,000 distinct CDR3 sequences, roughly 20% being singletons. Sequenced sample: PBMCs or a T cell subset sorted from them (not recorded which). These receptors came from a man between 18 and 35 years old who had mild COVID-19 (a few samples of this study predate the infection). Cell type and time point are not known.

The rearrangement joins TRBV7-9 to TRBJ1-3, with unresolved D. Germline V gene data show CDR1 as SEHNR and CDR2 as FQNEAQ (reference sequence). The ends were cut back, 3 bases at V and 4 bases at J, with 10 bases in the middle. CDR3 length: 14 residues. The CDR3, as DNA: TGTGCCAGCAGCTTTTCGGGTGCAGGAAACACCATATATTTT. This translates into CASSFSGAGNTIYF.

V and J are TRBV30 and TRBJ1-2; a weak D match, TRBD1 (5 bases). The CDR3 is 13 amino acids. CDR1 GTSNPN and CDR2 SVGIG come from the germline V gene (reference sequence). Deletions cut 1 base from V and 10 bases from J, with 16 bases between. CDR3 in amino acids: CAWSGQPTRFYTF. In DNA, the CDR3 is TGTGCCTGGAGTGGACAGCCGACTAGGTTCTACACCTTC.

In this sample, this clonotype turned up a few times. The rearrangement joins TRBV5-1 to TRBJ2-1; 7 bases line up with TRBD1. Unmatched junction bases numbered 3, after V lost 2 bases and J lost 4 bases. The V gene's germline CDR1 is SGHRS and CDR2 YFSETQ. This CDR3 region has 14 residues. CDR3 loop: CASSFADRYNEQFF. The DNA of the CDR3 is TGCGCCAGCAGCTTTGCGGACAGGTACAATGAGCAGTTCTTC.

The chain uses TRBV6-1 and TRBJ2-7, with D possibly being TRBD1 (6 bases). Trimming removed 1 base at V and 0 bases at J, with 10 bases between. The CDR3 covers 15 residues. The germline CDR1 and CDR2 sequences are MNHNS and SASEGT. The CDR3 protein is CASSEVDRSSYEQYV. The DNA of the CDR3 is TGTGCCAGCAGTGAAGTGGACAGAAGCTCCTACGAGCAGTACGTC.

In nucleotides, the CDR3 is TGTGCCAGCAGCCTGAAAGGACAGTACAATGAGCAGTTCTTC. Translated, it gives CASSLKGQYNEQFF. This chain connects TRBV7-2 to TRBJ2-1; TRBD1 might be the D (6 bases). The CDR3 loop spans 14 amino acids. Per germline, CDR1 SGHTA and CDR2 FQGNSA. V was cut by 5 bases and J by 4 bases, with 12 bases left in between. Complete variable domain (other parts from reference TRBV7-2 and TRBJ2-1): GAGVSQSPSNKVTEKGKDVELRCDPISGHTALYWYRQSLGQGLEFLIYFQGNSAPDKSGLPSDRFSAERTGGSVSTLTIQRTQQEDSAVYLCASSLKGQYNEQFFGPGTRLTVL.

V is TRBV3-1 and J is TRBJ2-2; 8 nucleotides line up with TRBD1. After removal of 2 bases from V and 7 bases from J, the junction contained 9 bases not matched to a gene. In germline, CDR1 is LGHDT, CDR2 YNNKEL (reference sequence). The CDR3 extends over 16 amino acids. The CDR3 region has the DNA TGTGCCAGCAGCCAAAGAACAGGGGGACGAGGCGGGGAGCTGTTTTTT. Translating gives CASSQRTGGRGGELFF.

This chain connects TRBV20-1 to TRBJ1-2; D is unresolved. Germline V CDR1 and CDR2: DFQATT, SNEGSKA (reference sequence). Between the trimmed V and J ends, which lost 0 bases and 5 bases, there was a span of 10 bases. CDR3 length: 13 residues. The CDR3 region has the DNA TGCAGTGCTAGAGAGTATACTGTTTATGGCTACACCTTC. Translating it yields CSAREYTVYGYTF.

This chain connects TRBV6-5 to TRBJ2-5; 8 bases line up with TRBD2. The CDR3 runs to 15 residues. The germline V gene has CDR1 MNHEY and CDR2 SVGAGI. With 5 bases clipped from V and 2 bases from J, the junction kept 7 bases outside the gene matches. Here the CDR3 reads CASSPAGGGQETQYF. CDR3 nucleotide sequence: TGTGCCAGCAGTCCCGCGGGCGGGGGGCAAGAGACCCAGTACTTC.

This clonotype turned up a few times. The genes are TRBV4-1 and TRBJ1-5, with D possibly TRBD1 on 5 matching bases. This CDR3 has 16 residues. Germline assignment: CDR1 MGHRA and CDR2 YSYEKL. Trimming cost V 3 bases and J 8 bases, with 20 bases left between them. The CDR3 protein is CASSHPSEEGGEPQHF. CDR3 in DNA: TGCGCCAGCAGCCACCCATCCGAGGAGGGAGGGGAGCCCCAGCATTTT.

This clonotype was picked up a small number of times. The chain is built from TRBV7-3 and TRBJ1-1; no definite D call. V was pared by 3 bases and J by 3 bases, with 20 bases between. Germline-derived CDR1 and CDR2 are SGHTA and FQGTGA. The CDR3 consists of 17 residues. The CDR3 here is CASSFGRVRGGDTEAFF. In DNA, the CDR3 is TGTGCCAGCAGCTTTGGTCGCGTTCGGGGTGGGGACACTGAAGCTTTCTTT.

This chain joins TRBV18 and TRBJ2-1, with D perhaps TRBD2 (6 bases). This CDR3 is 12 amino acids long. Germline loops: CDR1 KGHSH, CDR2 LQKENI. Trimming shortened V by 10 bases and J by 10 bases, and 17 bases separated the two germline ends. The CDR3: CATAYEGREQFF. The CDR3 nucleotides are TGTGCCACCGCGTATGAGGGGAGGGAGCAGTTCTTC.

The chain links TRBV6-2 or TRBV6-3 to TRBJ2-7, with D maybe TRBD1 (5 bases). Germline V gives CDR1 MNHEY, CDR2 SVGEGT. The CDR3 loop spans 13 amino acids. As DNA, the CDR3 is TGTGCCAGCACTTACTCAGGGTCCTACGAGCAGTACGTC. Translated: CASTYSGSYEQYV.

The chain employs TRBV6-2 or TRBV6-3 and TRBJ2-1, with D possibly being TRBD2 (5 bases). The V end was cut by 8 bases, the J end by 10 bases, with 15 bases between. From germline, CDR1 is MNHEY and CDR2 SVGEGT. This CDR3 region has 12 residues. As DNA, the CDR3 is TGTGCCAGCCGTCAGGCTAGCAGGGAGCAGTTCTTC. This gives the protein CASRQASREQFF.

The J gene is TRBJ1-2, the V gene TRBV29-1; 9 bases are a match to TRBD1. V trimming: 7 bases; J trimming: 5 bases; junction bases outside the gene matches: 8. The CDR3 has 13 residues. Germline V gene lookup returns CDR1 SQVTM and CDR2 ANQGSEA. CDR3 sequence (DNA): TGCAGCGACCGACAGGGGGAAGATTATGGCTACACCTTC. Amino acid sequence: CSDRQGEDYGYTF.